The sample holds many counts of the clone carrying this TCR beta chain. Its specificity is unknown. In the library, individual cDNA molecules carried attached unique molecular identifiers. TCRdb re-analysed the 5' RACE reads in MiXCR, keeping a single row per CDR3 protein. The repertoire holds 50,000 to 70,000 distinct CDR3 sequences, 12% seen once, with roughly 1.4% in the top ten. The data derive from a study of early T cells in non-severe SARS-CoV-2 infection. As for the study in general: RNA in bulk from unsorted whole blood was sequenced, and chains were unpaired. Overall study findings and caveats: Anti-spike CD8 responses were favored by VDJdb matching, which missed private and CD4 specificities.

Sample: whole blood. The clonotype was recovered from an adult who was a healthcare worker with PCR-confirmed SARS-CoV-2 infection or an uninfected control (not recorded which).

The CDR3 DNA follows: TGCAGTATGGGGGGGAGTCGTGAGCAGTTCTTC. Translating it yields CSMGGSREQFF. The chain is built from TRBV29-1 and TRBJ2-1; 7 bases line up with TRBD2. There are 11 residues in the CDR3. Germline loops: CDR1 SQVTM, CDR2 ANQGSEA.